The rows below give T cell receptor beta chains drawn from one sample of a study of T-cell memory formation after mild COVID-19. TCRdb analysed the 5' RACE reads with MiXCR anew, one entry per CDR3 protein. The sample shows just under 550,000 distinct CDR3 sequences, about 20% of them seen only once. Sequencing was performed on PBMCs or a T cell subset sorted from them (not recorded which). The receptors here all came from an adult woman who had mild COVID-19 (a few samples of this study predate the infection). Cell type and time point are not known. The CDR3 runs from the conserved cysteine through the conserved F or W. The D gene is left open where the match is weak. Clone sizes are given selectively: once, few, many, or a class where the clone is expanded.

NA NA TRBJ2-5 TRBV24-1 TGTGCCACCGGTCGGCGGGAAGGAGGAGAGACCCAGTACTTC CATGRREGGETQYF
NA TRBD2 TRBJ2-1 TRBV29-1 TGCAGCGCCGGACTAGCGGGAGGTGAGCAGTTCTTC CSAGLAGGEQFF
few NA TRBJ1-1 TRBV11-2 TGTGCCAGCAGCTTTGTAGCGACAGGTCTGAACACTGAAGCTTTCTTT CASSFVATGLNTEAFF
NA TRBD2 TRBJ2-1 TRBV11-3 TGTGCCAGCAGCCTGGGGGGTAGCGGGATGTGGGCTGAGCAGTTCTTC CASSLGGSGMWAEQFF
few TRBD1 TRBJ2-5 TRBV6-5 TGTGCCAGCAGTTACCCGGGACAGGGTTTGGAGACCCAGTACTTC CASSYPGQGLETQYF
many NA TRBJ1-1 TRBV7-2 TGTGCCAGCAGCTTAGGGATGAACACTGAAGCTTTCTTT CASSLGMNTEAFF
NA TRBD2 TRBJ2-2 TRBV6-5 TGTGCCAGAAGCCACCGGACTAGCGGGATCACCGGGGAGCTGTTTTTT CARSHRTSGITGELFF
NA NA TRBJ1-1 TRBV7-6 TGTGCCAGCAGCCGGACAGATAACACTGAAGCTTTCTTT CASSRTDNTEAFF
few NA TRBJ2-1 TRBV7-9 TGTGCCAGCCCCAATGAGCAGTTCTTC CASPNEQFF
few NA TRBJ2-7 TRBV20-1 TGCAGTGCTAGAGATTGGCGGGGGCCATCCTACGAGCAGTACTTC CSARDWRGPSYEQYF
NA TRBD2 TRBJ2-1 TRBV9 TGTGCCAGCAATCCCCAGCGGGAGGACAATGAGCAGTTCTTC CASNPQREDNEQFF
many TRBD2 TRBJ2-1 TRBV20-1 TGCAGTGCTAGAGATACACTAGCGGGGGCCTACAATGAGCAGTTCTTC CSARDTLAGAYNEQFF
few TRBD2 TRBJ2-7 TRBV29-1 TGCAGCGTTGGCCACAGCGGGAGTAGGTCCGAGCAGTACTTC CSVGHSGSRSEQYF
NA NA TRBJ2-7 TRBV24-1 TGTGCCACCAGTGATGGACGGACCAAGACCTACGAGCAGTACTTC CATSDGRTKTYEQYF
NA NA TRBJ2-2 TRBV20-1 TGCAGTGCACACCGTCGCGACAGGATGAACACCGGGGAGCTGTTTTTT CSAHRRDRMNTGELFF
few NA TRBJ2-2 TRBV29-1 TGCAGCGTTGTAATAGCGGCCGCGAACACCGGGGAGCTGTTTTTT CSVVIAAANTGELFF
few NA TRBJ2-2 TRBV7-2 TGTGCCAGCAGCTCCCACGGGGGAGGGGGGGTAAGGACCGGGGAGCTGTTTTTT CASSSHGGGGVRTGELFF
few NA TRBJ2-5 TRBV5-1 TGCGCCAGCAGGAGTAGCGACCAAGAGACCCAGTACTTC CASRSSDQETQYF
many TRBD2 TRBJ2-1 TRBV15 TGTGCCACCAGCAGAACTTCAGCGAGGGGACTAAGCGGGAGTTATTATGAGCAGTTCTTC CATSRTSARGLSGSYYEQFF
few NA TRBJ1-1 TRBV6-5 TGTGCCAGCAGTACCGCCAAGGTCACTGAAGCTTTCTTT CASSTAKVTEAFF
NA TRBD1 TRBJ2-1 TRBV6-1 TGTGCCAGCAGTAACAGGGGGCGCGTCATTAGTGAGCAGTTCTTC CASSNRGRVISEQFF
few TRBD1 TRBJ2-5 TRBV4-3 TGCGCCAGCAGGGCCACCGGGACAGGAGAGACCCAGTACTTC CASRATGTGETQYF
NA TRBD2 TRBJ2-7 TRBV6-2/TRBV6-3 TGTGCCAGCAGTTACATCTTGTCGGGAGGGCCGTACGAGCAGTACTTC CASSYILSGGPYEQYF
NA NA TRBJ1-1 TRBV18 TGTGCCAGCTCACGAGAAACAGGGAACACTGAAGCTTTCTTT CASSRETGNTEAFF
once TRBD1 TRBJ2-2 TRBV3-1 TGTGCCAGCAGCCGGGGACAGGGGCCCGGGGAGCTGTTTTTT CASSRGQGPGELFF
NA NA TRBJ2-2 TRBV7-9 TGTGCCAGCAGCCCGATGGGCAGCGCGAACACCGGGGAGCTGTTTTTT CASSPMGSANTGELFF
NA TRBD1 TRBJ1-2 TRBV6-5 TGTGCCAGCAGTGACAGGGGGGGGATATATGGCTACACCTTC CASSDRGGIYGYTF